The present T cell receptor beta chain was sequenced within a study of cytomegalovirus exposure and HLA in healthy donors. V was shortened by 1 base and J by 2 bases, with 11 bases between the two germline ends. Per the germline V gene, CDR1 is MNHEY and CDR2 is SVGAGI. The CDR3 extends over 15 amino acids. Vbeta (60) and Jbeta (13) primers were used in the PCR. This table comes from immunoSEQ multiplex PCR, and its TCRdb copy is limited to in-frame clones, with some not included. This sample has about 150,000 clones, with 65% to 70% found just once. Whole-study results and caveats: Analyses of presence and absence presupposed an approximately uniform sequencing depth across donors. CMV serostatus was the sole immune exposure data available.

Note on this clone: What it binds is not known.

The TCR was taken from a man under 40 in good health and CMV-seropositive. The chain has TRBV6-5 and TRBJ1-1; D is possibly TRBD1 (5 bases). What was sequenced was PBMCs. DNA of the CDR3: TGTGCCAGCAGTTACTTCGGCAGGGCAAACACTGAAGCTTTCTTT. It encodes CASSYFGRANTEAFF.